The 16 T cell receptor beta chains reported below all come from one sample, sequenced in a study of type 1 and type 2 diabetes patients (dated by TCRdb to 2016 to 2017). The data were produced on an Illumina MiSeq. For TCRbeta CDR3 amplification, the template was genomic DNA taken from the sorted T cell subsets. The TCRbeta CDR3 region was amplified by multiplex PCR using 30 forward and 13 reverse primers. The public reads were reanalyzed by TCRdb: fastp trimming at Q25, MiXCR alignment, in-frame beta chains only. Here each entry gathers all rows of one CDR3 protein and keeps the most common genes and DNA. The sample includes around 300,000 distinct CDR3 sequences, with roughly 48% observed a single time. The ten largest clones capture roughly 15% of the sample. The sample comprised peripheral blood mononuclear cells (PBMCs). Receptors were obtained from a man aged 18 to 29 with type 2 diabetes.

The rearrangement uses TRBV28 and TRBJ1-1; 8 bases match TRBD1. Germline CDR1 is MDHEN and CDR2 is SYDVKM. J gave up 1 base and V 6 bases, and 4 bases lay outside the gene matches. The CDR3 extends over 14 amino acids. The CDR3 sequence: CASRDRDENTEAFF. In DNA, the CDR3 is TGTGCCAGCAGGGACAGGGACGAGAACACTGAAGCTTTCTTT.

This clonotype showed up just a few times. The CDR3 region is CASSIIAGALQETQYF. The CDR3 region has the DNA TGTGCCAGTAGTATAATAGCGGGAGCCCTCCAAGAGACCCAGTACTTC. The rearrangement joins TRBV19 to TRBJ2-5; 9 bases align to TRBD2. The CDR3 spans 16 residues. V trimming: 2 bases; J trimming: 1 base; junction bases outside the gene matches: 5. CDR1 LNHDA and CDR2 SQIVND come from the germline V gene (reference sequence).

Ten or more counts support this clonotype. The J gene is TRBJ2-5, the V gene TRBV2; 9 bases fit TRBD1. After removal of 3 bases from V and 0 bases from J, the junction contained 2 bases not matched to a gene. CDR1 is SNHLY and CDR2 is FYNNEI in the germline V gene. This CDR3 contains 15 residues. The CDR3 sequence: CASSDGDRDQETQYF. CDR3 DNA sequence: TGTGCCAGCAGTGATGGGGACAGGGACCAAGAGACCCAGTACTTC. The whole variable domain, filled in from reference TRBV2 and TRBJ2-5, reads EPEVTQTPSHQVTQMGQEVILRCVPISNHLYFYWYRQILGQKVEFLVSFYNNEISEKSEIFDDQFSVERPDGSNFTLKIRSTKLEDSAMYFCASSDGDRDQETQYFGPGTRLLVL.

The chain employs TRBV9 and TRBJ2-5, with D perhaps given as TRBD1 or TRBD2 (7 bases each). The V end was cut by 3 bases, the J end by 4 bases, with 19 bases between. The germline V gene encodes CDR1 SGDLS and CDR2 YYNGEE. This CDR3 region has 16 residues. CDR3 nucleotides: TGTGCCAGCAGCGAGAGAGATCAGGGGGGGGTAGAGACCCAGTACTTC. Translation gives CASSERDQGGVETQYF. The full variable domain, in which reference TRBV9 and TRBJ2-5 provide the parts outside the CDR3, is DSGVTQTPKHLITATGQRVTLRCSPRSGDLSVYWYQQSLDQGLQFLIQYYNGEERAKGNILERFSAQQFPDLHSELNLSSLELGDSALYFCASSERDQGGVETQYFGPGTRLLVL.

CDR3 in amino acids: CASSHHRVGLPEKLFF. DNA of the CDR3: TGTGCCAGCAGCCATCACAGGGTAGGGCTTCCTGAAAAACTGTTTTTT. The genes are TRBV3-1 and TRBJ1-4; D may be TRBD1 (6 bases). Germline lookup yields CDR1 LGHDT and CDR2 YNNKEL (reference sequence). This CDR3 comprises 16 residues. V was shortened by 3 bases and J by 7 bases, with 18 bases between the two germline ends. Filled out from reference TRBV3-1 and TRBJ1-4, the complete variable domain reads DTAVSQTPKYLVTQMGNDKSIKCEQNLGHDTMYWYKQDSKKFLKIMFSYNNKELIINETVPNRFSPKSPDKAHLNLHINSLELGDSAVYFCASSHHRVGLPEKLFFGSGTQLSVL.

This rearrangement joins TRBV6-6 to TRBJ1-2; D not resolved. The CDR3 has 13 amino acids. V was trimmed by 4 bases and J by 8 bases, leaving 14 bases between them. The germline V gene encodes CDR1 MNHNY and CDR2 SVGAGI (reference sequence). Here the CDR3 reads CASSLDTVEGYTF. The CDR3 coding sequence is TGTGCCAGCAGTTTAGACACGGTGGAGGGCTACACCTTC.

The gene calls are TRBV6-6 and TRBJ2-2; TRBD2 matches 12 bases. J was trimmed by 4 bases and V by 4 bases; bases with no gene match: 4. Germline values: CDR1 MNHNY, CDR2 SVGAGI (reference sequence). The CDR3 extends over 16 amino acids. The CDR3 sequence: CASSFPSGRATGELFF. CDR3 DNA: TGTGCCAGCAGTTTCCCTAGCGGGAGGGCCACCGGGGAGCTGTTTTTT.

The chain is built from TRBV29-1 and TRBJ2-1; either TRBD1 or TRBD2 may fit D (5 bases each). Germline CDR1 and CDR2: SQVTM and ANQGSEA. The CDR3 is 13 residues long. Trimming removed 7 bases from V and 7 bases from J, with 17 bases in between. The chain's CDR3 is CSARGSGGNEQFF. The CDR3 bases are TGCAGCGCCCGCGGTAGTGGGGGAAATGAGCAGTTCTTC.

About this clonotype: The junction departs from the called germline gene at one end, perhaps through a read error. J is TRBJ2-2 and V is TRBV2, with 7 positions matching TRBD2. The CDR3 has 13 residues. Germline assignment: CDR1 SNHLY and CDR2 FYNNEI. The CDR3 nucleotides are TGTGCCAGCTACCGGGGGGTGACCGGGGGGCTGTTTTTT. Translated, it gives CASYRGVTGGLFF.

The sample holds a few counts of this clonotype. CDR3 loop: CASSLPTGGSYEQYF. CDR3 in DNA: TGTGCCAGCAGCTTGCCAACAGGGGGCTCCTACGAGCAGTACTTC. The chain recombines TRBV5-6 with TRBJ2-7; 8 nucleotides match TRBD1. The ends lost 1 base at V and 0 bases at J; junction bases unmatched: 3. The CDR3 runs 15 residues. CDR1 is SGHDT, CDR2 YYEEEE, per germline.

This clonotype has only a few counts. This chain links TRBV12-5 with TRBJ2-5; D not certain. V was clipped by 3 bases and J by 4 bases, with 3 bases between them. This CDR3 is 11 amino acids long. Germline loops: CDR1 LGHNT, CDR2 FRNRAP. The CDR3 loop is CASGLGETQYF. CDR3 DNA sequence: TGTGCTAGTGGTTTAGGAGAGACCCAGTACTTC.

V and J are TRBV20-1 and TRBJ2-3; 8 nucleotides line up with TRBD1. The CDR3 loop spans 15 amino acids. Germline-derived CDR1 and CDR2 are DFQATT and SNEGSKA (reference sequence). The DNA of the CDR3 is TGCAGCGTCGCACAGACCGGGACAGGCCCAGATACGCAGTATTTT. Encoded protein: CSVAQTGTGPDTQYF.

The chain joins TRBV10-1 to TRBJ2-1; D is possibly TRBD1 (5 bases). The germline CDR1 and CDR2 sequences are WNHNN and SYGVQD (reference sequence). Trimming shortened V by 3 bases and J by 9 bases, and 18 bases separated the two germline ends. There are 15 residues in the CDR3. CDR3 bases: TGCGCCAGCAGTGACCTGACACTGGGTAGGGGTGAGCAGTTCTTC. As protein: CASSDLTLGRGEQFF.

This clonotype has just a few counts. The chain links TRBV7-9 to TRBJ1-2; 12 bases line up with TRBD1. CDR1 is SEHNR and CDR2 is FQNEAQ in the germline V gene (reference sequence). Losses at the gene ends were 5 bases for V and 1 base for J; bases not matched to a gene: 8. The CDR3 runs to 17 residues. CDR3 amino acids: CASSHGTGGAGNYGYTF. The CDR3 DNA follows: TGTGCCAGCAGCCACGGGACAGGGGGCGCCGGTAACTATGGCTACACCTTC.

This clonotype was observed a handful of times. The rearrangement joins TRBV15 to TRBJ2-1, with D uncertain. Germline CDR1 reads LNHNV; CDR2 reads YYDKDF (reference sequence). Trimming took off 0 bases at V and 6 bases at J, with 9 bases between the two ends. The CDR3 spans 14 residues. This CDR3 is CATSRERAPNEQFF. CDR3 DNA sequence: TGTGCCACCAGCAGAGAACGCGCCCCCAATGAGCAGTTCTTC. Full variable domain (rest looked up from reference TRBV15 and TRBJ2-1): DAMVIQNPRYQVTQFGKPVTLSCSQTLNHNVMYWYQQKSSQAPKLLFHYYDKDFNNEADTPDNFQSRRPNTSFCFLDIRSPGLGDTAMYLCATSRERAPNEQFFGPGTRLTVL.

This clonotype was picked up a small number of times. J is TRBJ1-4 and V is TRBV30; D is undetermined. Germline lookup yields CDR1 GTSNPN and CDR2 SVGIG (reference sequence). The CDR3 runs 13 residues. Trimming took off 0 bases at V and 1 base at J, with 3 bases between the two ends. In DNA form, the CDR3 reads TGTGCCTGGAGTGTCGGAACTAATGAAAAACTGTTTTTT. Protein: CAWSVGTNEKLFF.